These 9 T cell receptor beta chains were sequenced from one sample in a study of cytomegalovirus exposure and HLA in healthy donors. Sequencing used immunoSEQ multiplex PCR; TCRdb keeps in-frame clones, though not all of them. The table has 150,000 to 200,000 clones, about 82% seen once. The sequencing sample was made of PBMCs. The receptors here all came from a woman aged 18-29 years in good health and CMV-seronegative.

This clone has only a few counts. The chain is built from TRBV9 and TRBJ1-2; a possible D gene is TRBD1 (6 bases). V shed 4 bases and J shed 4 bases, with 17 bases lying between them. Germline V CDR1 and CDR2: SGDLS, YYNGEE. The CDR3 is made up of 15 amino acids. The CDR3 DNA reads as TGTGCCAGCAGCCCCAGGGGAGTCTCGGCCTATGGCTACACCTTC. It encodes CASSPRGVSAYGYTF.

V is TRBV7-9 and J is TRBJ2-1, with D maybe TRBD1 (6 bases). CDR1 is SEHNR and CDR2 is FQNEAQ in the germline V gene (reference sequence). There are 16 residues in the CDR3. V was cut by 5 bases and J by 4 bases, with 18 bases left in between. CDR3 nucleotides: TGTGCCAGCAGCGGACGTGACAGGCGGAGATACAATGAGCAGTTCTTC. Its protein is CASSGRDRRRYNEQFF.

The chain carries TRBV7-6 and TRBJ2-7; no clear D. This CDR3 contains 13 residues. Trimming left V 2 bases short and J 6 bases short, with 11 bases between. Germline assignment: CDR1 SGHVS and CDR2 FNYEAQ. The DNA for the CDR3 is TGTGCCAGCAGCTTATCCCTACAGTCCGAGCAGTACTTC. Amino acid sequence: CASSLSLQSEQYF.

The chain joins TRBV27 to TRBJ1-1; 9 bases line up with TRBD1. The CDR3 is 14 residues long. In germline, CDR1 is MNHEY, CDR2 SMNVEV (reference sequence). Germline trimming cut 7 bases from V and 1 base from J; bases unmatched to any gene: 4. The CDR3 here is CASTAGQGNTEAFF. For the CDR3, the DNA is TGTGCCAGCACCGCGGGACAGGGGAACACTGAAGCTTTCTTT.

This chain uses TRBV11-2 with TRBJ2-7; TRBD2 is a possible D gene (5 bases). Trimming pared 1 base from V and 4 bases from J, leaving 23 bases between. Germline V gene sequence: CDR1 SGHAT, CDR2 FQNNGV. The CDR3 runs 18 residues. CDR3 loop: CASSLGGPQQWRLYEQYF. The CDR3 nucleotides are TGTGCCAGCAGCTTAGGAGGGCCCCAACAGTGGCGCTTGTACGAGCAGTACTTC.

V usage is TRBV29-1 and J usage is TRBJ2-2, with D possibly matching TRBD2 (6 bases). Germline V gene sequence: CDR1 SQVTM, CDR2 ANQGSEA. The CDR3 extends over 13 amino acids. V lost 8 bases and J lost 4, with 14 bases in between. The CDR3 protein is CSFGTLLTGELFF. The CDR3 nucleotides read TGCAGCTTCGGGACTCTTCTCACCGGGGAGCTGTTTTTT.

CDR3 protein: CASSHRGGGWGRGETQYF. As DNA, the CDR3 is TGTGCCAGTAGCCATCGGGGTGGCGGTTGGGGCCGGGGGGAGACCCAGTACTTC. V is TRBV19 and J is TRBJ2-5; D is perhaps TRBD2 (6 bases). The CDR3 runs to 18 residues. V lost 6 bases and J 5 bases, leaving 28 bases between the germline ends. The germline CDR1 and CDR2 sequences are LNHDA and SQIVND (reference sequence).

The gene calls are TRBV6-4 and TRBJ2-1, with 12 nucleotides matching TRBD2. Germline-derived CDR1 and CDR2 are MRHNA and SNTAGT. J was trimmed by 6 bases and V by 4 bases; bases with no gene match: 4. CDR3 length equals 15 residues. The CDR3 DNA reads TGTGCCAGCAGTGCGACTAGCGGGGGAACCAATGAGCAGTTCTTC. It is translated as CASSATSGGTNEQFF.

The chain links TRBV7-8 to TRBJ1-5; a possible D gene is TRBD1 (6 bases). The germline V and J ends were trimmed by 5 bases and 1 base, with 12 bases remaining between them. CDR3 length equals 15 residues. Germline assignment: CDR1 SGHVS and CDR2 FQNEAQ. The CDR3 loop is CASSLQGLSNQPQHF. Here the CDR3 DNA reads TGTGCCAGCAGCCTCCAGGGGCTCAGCAATCAGCCCCAGCATTTT.